What follows describes a single TCR beta chain. Between the trimmed V and J ends, which lost 5 bases and 1 base, there was a span of 8 bases. There are 14 residues in the CDR3. CDR1 is SGHTA, CDR2 FQGNSA, per germline. TCRdb used MiXCR to reprocess the RT-PCR reads, holding one entry per CDR3 protein. Of hundreds of thousands of distinct CDR3 sequences in the sample, 11% to 15% were seen once. The receptor was derived from a female donor in good health, serving as a healthy control. The source material was memory CD4+ T cells from blood. The chain uses TRBV7-2 and TRBJ2-2; D not resolved. CDR3 sequence reads: CASSTNLNTGELFF. The DNA for the CDR3 is TGTGCCAGCAGCACAAATTTGAACACCGGGGAGCTGTTTTTT.